One and the same sample provided the 13 T cell receptor beta chains below, sequenced in a study of blood T cell repertoires in COVID-19. TCRdb's table, derived via immunoSEQ multiplex PCR, lists solely in-frame clones and lacks some. The repertoire holds 95,000 to 150,000 clones, roughly 90% seen once, with roughly 4% in the top ten. Sequenced material: peripheral blood. Receptor source: a man between 40 and 49 years old with acute or convalescent COVID-19.

This chain links TRBV10-2 with TRBJ1-2; D gene unclear. The CDR3 is made up of 11 amino acids. CDR1 is WSHSY, CDR2 SAAADI, per germline. V dropped 6 bases and J dropped 4 bases, with 6 bases sitting between them. CDR3 amino acids: CASRGAYGYTF. CDR3 coding DNA: TGCGCCAGCAGGGGAGCCTATGGCTACACCTTC.

This chain uses TRBV7-8 with TRBJ2-1, with D tentatively TRBD1 (6 bases). V lost 3 bases, J lost 0 bases, and 12 bases lay in between. This CDR3 contains 16 residues. Germline loops: CDR1 SGHVS, CDR2 FQNEAQ. CDR3 amino acids: CASSLNRASSYNEQFF. CDR3 sequence (DNA): TGTGCCAGCAGCTTGAACAGGGCCAGCTCCTACAATGAGCAGTTCTTC.

The J gene is TRBJ1-3, the V gene TRBV11-3, with TRBD1 as a possible D gene (6 bases). V was clipped by 2 bases and J by 2 bases, with 10 bases between them. The CDR3 contains 15 residues. Germline V gives CDR1 SGHNT, CDR2 YENEEA. CDR3 sequence (DNA): TGTGCCAGCAGCTTACGTCCAGGGGCTGGAAACACCATATATTTT. It specifies CASSLRPGAGNTIYF.

This clone has just one count. The same CDR3 can be traced to other DNA sequences in this sample. V gene TRBV6-1 combines with J gene TRBJ1-5, with TRBD1 matching 8 bases. Germline trimming cut 3 bases from V and 0 bases from J; bases unmatched to any gene: 1. The CDR3 covers 15 residues. Germline values: CDR1 MNHNS, CDR2 SASEGT. The CDR3 DNA reads TGTGCCAGCAGTGATACAGGGGGTAGCAATCAGCCCCAGCATTTT. This translates into CASSDTGGSNQPQHF.

This chain joins TRBV30 and TRBJ1-2; possible D gene TRBD1, 6 bases. This CDR3 region has 11 residues. Germline CDR1 and CDR2: GTSNPN and SVGIG (reference sequence). V lost 5 bases and J 8 bases, leaving 12 bases between the germline ends. The CDR3 DNA reads as TGTGCCTGGGGGGACATCCGCGGCTACACCTTC. It encodes CAWGDIRGYTF.

V is TRBV30 and J is TRBJ2-1, with 7 nucleotides matching TRBD2. Germline CDR1 reads GTSNPN; CDR2 reads SVGIG (reference sequence). This CDR3 comprises 14 residues. V lost 5 bases, J lost 1 base, and 5 bases stayed unmatched. The CDR3 region is CAWQGGWSYNEQFF. CDR3 DNA sequence: TGTGCCTGGCAGGGAGGGTGGTCCTACAATGAGCAGTTCTTC.

This chain uses TRBV27 with TRBJ1-5, with D possibly matching TRBD1 (5 bases). Trimming stripped 6 bases from V and 3 bases from J, with 15 bases between. Germline V CDR1 and CDR2: MNHEY, SMNVEV (reference sequence). This CDR3 is built from 15 residues. In DNA, the CDR3 is TGTGCCAGCAGCGTGACCCAGGGCCTCAATCAGCCCCAGCATTTT. Protein product: CASSVTQGLNQPQHF.

The table lists this clone with a few counts. This chain links TRBV19 with TRBJ2-1; TRBD2 might be the D (5 bases). Trimming left V 5 bases short and J 0 bases short, with 11 bases between. CDR3 size: 15 residues. Germline lookup yields CDR1 LNHDA and CDR2 SQIVND (reference sequence). CDR3 bases: TGTGCCAGTAGTTGGGAGTACGGCTCCTACAATGAGCAGTTCTTC. Translating gives CASSWEYGSYNEQFF.

The chain carries TRBV3-1 (or the pseudogene TRBV3-2) and TRBJ2-7; TRBD2 matches at 11 bases. Germline CDR1 and CDR2: LGHDT and YNNKEL (reference sequence). CDR3 size: 14 residues. V dropped 5 bases and J dropped 3; count of bases not matched to a gene: 3. Here the CDR3 reads CASSSLAGVYEQYF. The CDR3 DNA reads TGTGCCAGCAGCTCACTAGCGGGAGTCTACGAGCAGTACTTC.

The chain joins TRBV19 to TRBJ1-1; D may be TRBD1 (5 bases). The length of the CDR3 is 14 residues. Trimming removed 1 base at V and 1 base at J, with 7 bases between. Germline-derived CDR1 and CDR2 are LNHDA and SQIVND (reference sequence). The CDR3: CASSIVGGNTEAFF. As DNA, the CDR3 is TGTGCCAGTAGTATAGTCGGGGGGAACACTGAAGCTTTCTTT.

The chain couples TRBV29-1 to TRBJ1-1; D is ambiguous. The CDR3 length is 12 residues. Germline-derived CDR1 and CDR2 are SQVTM and ANQGSEA. The ends were cut back, 6 bases at V and 5 bases at J, with 13 bases in the middle. The CDR3 sequence: CSVGSGMTEAFF. CDR3 nucleotide sequence: TGCAGCGTCGGGTCGGGGATGACTGAAGCTTTCTTT.

This chain connects TRBV24-1 to TRBJ2-3, with TRBD1 matching 9 bases. This CDR3 comprises 13 residues. Per the germline V gene, CDR1 is KGHDR and CDR2 is SFDVKD. V trimming: 8 bases; J trimming: 3 bases; junction bases outside the gene matches: 2. CDR3 sequence reads: CATMGQGTDTQYF. The CDR3 DNA is TGTGCCACCATGGGACAGGGAACAGATACGCAGTATTTT.

V and J are TRBV5-6 and TRBJ1-5; TRBD1 is a possible D gene (6 bases). V was clipped by 2 bases and J by 4 bases, with 13 bases between them. The CDR3 extends over 15 amino acids. Germline lookup yields CDR1 SGHDT and CDR2 YYEEEE. CDR3: CASSFGQYSNQPQHF. The CDR3 DNA follows: TGTGCCAGCAGCTTTGGACAGTATAGTAATCAGCCCCAGCATTTT.